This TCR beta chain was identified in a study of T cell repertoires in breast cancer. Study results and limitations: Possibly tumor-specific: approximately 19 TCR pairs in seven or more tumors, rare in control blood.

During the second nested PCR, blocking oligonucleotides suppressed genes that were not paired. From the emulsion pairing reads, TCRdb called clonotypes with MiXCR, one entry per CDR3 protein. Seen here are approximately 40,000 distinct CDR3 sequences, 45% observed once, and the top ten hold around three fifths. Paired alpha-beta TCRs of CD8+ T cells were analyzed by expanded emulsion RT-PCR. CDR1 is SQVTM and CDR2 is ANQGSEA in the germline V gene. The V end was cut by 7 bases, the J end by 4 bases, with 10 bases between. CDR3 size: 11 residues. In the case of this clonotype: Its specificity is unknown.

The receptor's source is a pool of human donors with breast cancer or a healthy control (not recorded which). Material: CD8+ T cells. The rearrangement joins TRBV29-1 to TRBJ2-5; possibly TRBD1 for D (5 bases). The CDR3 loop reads CSADTPETQYF. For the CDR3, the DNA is TGCAGCGCGGACACCCCAGAGACCCAGTACTTC.